This TCR beta chain derives from a study of neoadjuvant anti-PD-1 for oral cavity cancer. Study at large: Patients without progression received a fourth nivolumab dose around day 43, then surgical resection on days 50-56. Study-wide results and limits: After neoadjuvant nivolumab, PBMC T cell clonality was significantly higher in non-responders than responders.

V was pared by 7 bases and J by 3 bases, with 8 bases of the junction left unmatched. Germline assignment: CDR1 SEHNR and CDR2 FQNEAQ (reference sequence). There are 14 residues in the CDR3. Most PBMC samples had 480 ng input DNA in six replicates. Measured with immunoSEQ multiplex PCR; TCRdb has only the in-frame clones, and not every one. The sample comprises about 12,000 clones, roughly 70% of which are singletons, and roughly 2.6% rests with the top ten. As to this clone: No antigen is known for it.

Sample time point: after neoadjuvant nivolumab, at surgical resection. Blood cells were analyzed directly, without culture or expansion. The clonotype originates from a person between 35 and 79 years old with oral cavity squamous cell carcinoma. Sequences were derived from PBMCs, sampled after nivolumab (anti-PD-1) treatment. This chain links TRBV7-9 with TRBJ1-1; 7 bases align to TRBD1. The CDR3: CASTRWDSDTEAFF. CDR3 sequence (DNA): TGTGCCAGCACTCGTTGGGACAGTGACACTGAAGCTTTCTTT.